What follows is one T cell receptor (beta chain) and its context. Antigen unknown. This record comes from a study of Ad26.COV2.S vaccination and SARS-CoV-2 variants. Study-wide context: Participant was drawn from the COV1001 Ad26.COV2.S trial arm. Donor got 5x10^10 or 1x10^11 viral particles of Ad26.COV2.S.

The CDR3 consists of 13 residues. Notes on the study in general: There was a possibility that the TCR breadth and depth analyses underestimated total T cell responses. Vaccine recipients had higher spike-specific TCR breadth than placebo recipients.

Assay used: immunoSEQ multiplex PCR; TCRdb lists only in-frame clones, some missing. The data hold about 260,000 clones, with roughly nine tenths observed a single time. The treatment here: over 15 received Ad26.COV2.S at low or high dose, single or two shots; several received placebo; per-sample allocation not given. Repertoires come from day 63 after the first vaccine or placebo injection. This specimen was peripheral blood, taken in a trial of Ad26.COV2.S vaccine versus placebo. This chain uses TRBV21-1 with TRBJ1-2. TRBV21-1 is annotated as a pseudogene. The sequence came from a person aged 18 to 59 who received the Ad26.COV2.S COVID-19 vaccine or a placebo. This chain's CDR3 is CASSKVSGSGYTF. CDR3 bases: TGTGCCAGCAGCAAAGTTTCAGGGAGCGGCTACACCTTC.